This T cell receptor beta chain was identified in a study of early T cells in non-severe SARS-CoV-2 infection. Study context: From unsorted whole blood, bulk RNA was sequenced, and the chains remained unpaired.

TCRdb re-derived calls from the 5' RACE reads in MiXCR, one entry per CDR3 protein. The sample lists tens of thousands of distinct CDR3 sequences; around 10% were seen once. This clonotype was observed at least ten times. The starting material was whole blood, obtained at baseline. The source is an adult who was a healthcare worker with PCR-confirmed SARS-CoV-2 infection or an uninfected control (not recorded which).

Written as DNA, the CDR3 is TGCAGTGCTCAGACAGGCTACGAGCAGTACTTC. Its protein product is CSAQTGYEQYF. The rearrangement joins TRBV20-1 to TRBJ2-7; maybe TRBD1 (6 bases). The CDR3 spans 11 residues. Germline V lookup: CDR1 DFQATT, CDR2 SNEGSKA (reference sequence). V gave up 5 bases and J gave up 3 bases, with 8 bases separating them.